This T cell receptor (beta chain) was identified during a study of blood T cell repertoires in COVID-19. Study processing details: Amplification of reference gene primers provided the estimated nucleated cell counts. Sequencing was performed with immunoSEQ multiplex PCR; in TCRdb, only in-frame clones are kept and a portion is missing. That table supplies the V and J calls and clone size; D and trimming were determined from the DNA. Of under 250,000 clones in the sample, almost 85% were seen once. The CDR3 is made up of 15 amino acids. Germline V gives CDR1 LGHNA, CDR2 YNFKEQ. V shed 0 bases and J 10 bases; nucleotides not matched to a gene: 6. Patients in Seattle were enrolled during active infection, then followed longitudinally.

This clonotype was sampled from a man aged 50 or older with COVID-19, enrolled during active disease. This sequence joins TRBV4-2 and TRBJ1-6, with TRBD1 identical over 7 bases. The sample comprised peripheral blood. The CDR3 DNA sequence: TGTGCCAGCAGCCAAGATGGGGACAGACTGTCACCCCTCCACTTT. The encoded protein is CASSQDGDRLSPLHF.